A single TCR beta chain is shown here with its context. Germline CDR1 reads SGHNT; CDR2 reads YENEEA. V gave up 3 bases and J gave up 2 bases, with 8 bases separating them. This CDR3 region has 13 residues. The entry originates in a study of OX40 agonist ivuxolimab in advanced cancers. Study as a whole: A partial response was reached by three patients: one with hepatocellular carcinoma and two with cutaneous melanoma.

TCRdb keeps only in-frame clones here, not all; method: immunoSEQ multiplex PCR. The profile shows roughly 29,000 clones, roughly nine tenths of them singletons. The sample in question was CD4+ or CD8+ T cells sorted from blood, obtained in a trial of the OX40 agonist ivuxolimab. The receptor was isolated from an adult with an advanced solid tumor such as melanoma, head and neck, liver or kidney cancer. This chain uses TRBV11-3 with TRBJ2-7; D uncertain. CDR3 bases: TGTGCCAGCAGCTTGAAGGGAACCTACGAGCAGTACTTC. Encoded protein: CASSLKGTYEQYF.